Detailed here is one T cell receptor beta chain. No cognate antigen has been identified for it. The record has no base qualities; no much larger clone is one base away. This sample was included in a study of T cell repertoires in cytomegalovirus infection (dated by TCRdb to about 2019). For the study in its entirety: Peptide stimulations targeted recently identified HLA-C-restricted CMV epitopes, whose presentation resists viral immunomodulation, together with well-studied HLA-B-restricted epitopes. The HLA type of each donor mattered for the analysis, because public TCR beta signatures pointed to carriage of CMV infection along with the matching HLA type.

The sequencer was an Illumina HiSeq 1500. TCRdb handled the public reads itself, with Q25 trimming in fastp and clone calling in MiXCR, and kept productive beta chains. CDR3 protein duplicates are merged, each entry listing the most common genes and DNA. The sample table records 600,000 to 700,000 distinct CDR3 sequences; about 30% of these occur just once. The ten largest make up 15% to 20% of the sample. This sample's treatment or condition label indicates: in vitro stimulation with specific CMV peptide epitopes to enrich CMV-specific T cells. Study-level results and caveats: The ex vivo response was dominated by HLA-C-restricted CMV-specific TCR beta clonotypes, and the single most frequent clonotype in two of eight donors was supplied by these HLA-C-restricted clonotypes. In both this cohort and an independent cohort of several hundred donors, the cumulative frequency of public TCR beta family members distinguished carriers of CMV infection plus the relevant HLA type.

There are 15 amino acids in the CDR3, from cysteine to phenylalanine inclusive. The only DNA kept is the CDR3, 45 bases in frame from the first base. Trimming removed 2 bases from V and 0 bases from J, leaving 11 bases between the germline ends. The germline V gene (reference sequence) sets CDR1 to DFQATT and CDR2 to SNEGSKA. Here the chain combines TRBV20-1 and TRBJ1-5; no D gene is confidently identified. This sequence was found in a human donor in good health (CMV status not recorded). Some clones in this sample may be carry-over from other donors' samples. Here the sequenced sample was cultured PBMCs, taken from culture after CMV antigen stimulation. The DNA sequence reads TGCAGTGCTAGAAAAACCGGGAATAGCAATCAGCCCCAGCATTTT. Translated, it gives CSARKTGNSNQPQHF.